This T cell receptor beta chain was found in a study of T cell responses to AZD1222 COVID-19 vaccine. CDR3 length equals 13 residues. Per the germline V gene, CDR1 is KGHSH and CDR2 is LQKENI. Trimming cost V 0 bases and J 6 bases, with 8 bases left between them. A note on this clone: Its matching antigen is unknown.

Sequencing was performed with immunoSEQ multiplex PCR; in TCRdb, only in-frame clones are kept and a portion is missing. Among more than 140,000 clones, more than 75% were seen once, and the ten largest hold 5%. Study-level results: Two doses of AZD1222 preceded a rise in Spike-specific TCR breadth and depth. Across the whole spike, CD4 TCRs peaked at regions 160-218 and 743-854. Donors, mostly white British, included more females; clonal diversity was possibly underestimated.

The sequence came from an adult in good health. This specimen consisted of peripheral blood, obtained on day 0 of AZD1222 vaccination. V and J are TRBV18 and TRBJ2-5, with a tentative D call TRBD2 (5 bases). The DNA for the CDR3 is TGTGCCAGCTCACCACCGGGGAGACAGACCCAGTACTTC. This translates into CASSPPGRQTQYF.